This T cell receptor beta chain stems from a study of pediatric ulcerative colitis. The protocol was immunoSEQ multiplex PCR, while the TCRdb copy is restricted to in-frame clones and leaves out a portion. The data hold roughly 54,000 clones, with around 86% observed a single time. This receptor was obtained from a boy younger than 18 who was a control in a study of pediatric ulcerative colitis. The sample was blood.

The CDR3 spells CASSRDGYEQYF. The CDR3 DNA is TGTGCCAGCTCCCGGGACGGCTACGAGCAGTACTTC. The chain has TRBV6-1 and TRBJ2-7; D could derive from TRBD1 or TRBD2 (5 bases each). This CDR3 region has 12 residues. Trimming shortened V by 8 bases and J by 3 bases, and 11 bases separated the two germline ends. The V gene's germline CDR1 is MNHNS and CDR2 SASEGT.